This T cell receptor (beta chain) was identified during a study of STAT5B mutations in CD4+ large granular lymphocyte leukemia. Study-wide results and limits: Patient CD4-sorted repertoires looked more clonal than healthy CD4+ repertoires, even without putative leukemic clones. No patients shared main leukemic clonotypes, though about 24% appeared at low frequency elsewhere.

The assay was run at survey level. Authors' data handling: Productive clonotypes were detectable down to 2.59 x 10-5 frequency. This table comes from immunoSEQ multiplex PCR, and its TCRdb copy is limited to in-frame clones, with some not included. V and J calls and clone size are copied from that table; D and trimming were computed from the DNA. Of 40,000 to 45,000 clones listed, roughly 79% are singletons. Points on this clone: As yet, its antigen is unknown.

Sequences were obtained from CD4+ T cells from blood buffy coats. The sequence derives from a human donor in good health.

The CDR3 DNA is TGCGCCAGCAGCTTGGGACTGAGCTCCTACGAGCAGTACTTC. This sequence encodes CASSLGLSSYEQYF. The chain couples TRBV5-1 to TRBJ2-5, with D uncertain. The last part of the DNA fits TRBJ2-7 better; the J call may be wrong. Germline V gene data show CDR1 as SGHRS and CDR2 as YFSETQ. The CDR3 is 14 amino acids.